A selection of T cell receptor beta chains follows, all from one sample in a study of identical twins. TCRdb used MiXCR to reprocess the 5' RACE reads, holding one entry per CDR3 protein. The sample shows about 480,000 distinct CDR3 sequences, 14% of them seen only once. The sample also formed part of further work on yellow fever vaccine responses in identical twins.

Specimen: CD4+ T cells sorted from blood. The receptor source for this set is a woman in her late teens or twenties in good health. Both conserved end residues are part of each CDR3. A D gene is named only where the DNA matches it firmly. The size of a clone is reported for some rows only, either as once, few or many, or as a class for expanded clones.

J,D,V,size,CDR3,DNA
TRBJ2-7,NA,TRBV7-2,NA,CASSSSTGVQYF,TGTGCCAGCAGCTCGTCGACGGGGGTACAGTACTTC
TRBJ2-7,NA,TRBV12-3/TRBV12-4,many,CASSLAYGGYEQYF,TGTGCCAGCAGTTTAGCTTACGGCGGTTACGAGCAGTACTTC
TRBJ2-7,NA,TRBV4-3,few,CASSQDWRGTYEQYF,TGCGCCAGCAGCCAAGATTGGCGGGGAACCTACGAGCAGTACTTC
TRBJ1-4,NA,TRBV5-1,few,CASSLLGNEKLFF,TGCGCCAGCAGCTTGCTCGGAAATGAAAAACTGTTTTTT
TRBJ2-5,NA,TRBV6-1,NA,CASSPSIGRETQYF,TGTGCCAGCAGTCCGTCGATCGGGAGAGAGACCCAGTACTTC
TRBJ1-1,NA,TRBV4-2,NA,CASSQDGRSNTEAFF,TGTGCCAGCAGCCAGGACGGACGGTCGAACACTGAAGCTTTCTTT
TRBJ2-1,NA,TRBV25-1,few,CASSDVRGPSYNEQFF,TGTGCCAGCAGTGATGTACGGGGACCCTCCTACAATGAGCAGTTCTTC
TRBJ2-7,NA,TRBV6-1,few,CASSPSNLGTYEQYF,TGTGCCAGCAGCCCCTCGAATCTAGGGACTTACGAGCAGTACTTC
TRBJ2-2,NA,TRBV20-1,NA,CSARDMRTNTGELFF,TGCAGTGCTAGAGACATGCGTACGAACACCGGGGAGCTGTTTTTT
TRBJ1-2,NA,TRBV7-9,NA,CASSLDTGVGGYTF,TGTGCCAGCAGCTTGGACACCGGGGTAGGAGGCTACACCTTC
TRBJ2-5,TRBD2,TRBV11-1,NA,CASSLAGTSGGTNQETQYF,TGTGCCAGCAGCTTAGCCGGGACTAGCGGGGGAACTAACCAAGAGACCCAGTACTTC
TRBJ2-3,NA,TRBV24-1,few,CATSDPQGGTDTQYF,TGTGCCACCAGTGACCCTCAGGGAGGCACAGATACGCAGTATTTT
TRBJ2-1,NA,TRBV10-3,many,CAIGTPQSNEQFF,TGTGCCATCGGGACACCACAAAGCAATGAGCAGTTCTTC
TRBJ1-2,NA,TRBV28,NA,CASSLLAVNYGYTF,TGTGCCAGCAGTTTATTAGCGGTTAACTATGGCTACACCTTC
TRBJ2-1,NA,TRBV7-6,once,CASSFEVAASYNEQFF,TGTGCCAGCAGCTTCGAGGTAGCGGCTTCCTACAATGAGCAGTTCTTC
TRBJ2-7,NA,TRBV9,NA,CASSPGSMTFYEQYF,TGTGCCAGCAGCCCGGGGTCCATGACCTTCTACGAGCAGTACTTC
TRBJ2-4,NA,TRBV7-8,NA,CASSRGGGRQNIQYF,TGTGCCAGCAGCCGCGGTGGGGGGAGGCAAAACATTCAGTACTTC
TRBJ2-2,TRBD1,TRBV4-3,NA,CASSQDPFRTGDTGELFF,TGCGCCAGCAGCCAAGATCCTTTCAGGACAGGGGACACCGGGGAGCTGTTTTTT
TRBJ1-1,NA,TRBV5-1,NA,CASSFGGGNTEAFF,TGCGCCAGCAGCTTTGGGGGGGGAAACACTGAAGCTTTCTTT
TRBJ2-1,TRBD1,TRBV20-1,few,CSVVGQGGNEQFF,TGCAGTGTTGTGGGACAGGGGGGGAATGAGCAGTTCTTC
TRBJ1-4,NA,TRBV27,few,CASSQSDRINEKLFF,TGTGCCAGCAGTCAATCGGACAGAATTAATGAAAAACTGTTTTTT
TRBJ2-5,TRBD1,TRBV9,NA,CASSKGTGGKETQYF,TGTGCCAGCAGCAAAGGGACAGGGGGTAAAGAGACCCAGTACTTC
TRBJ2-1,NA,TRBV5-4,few,CASSLAPPNEQFF,TGTGCCAGCAGCTTGGCCCCTCCCAATGAGCAGTTCTTC
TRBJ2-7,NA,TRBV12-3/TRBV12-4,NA,CASRPDNYEQYF,TGTGCCAGCAGGCCCGACAACTACGAGCAGTACTTC
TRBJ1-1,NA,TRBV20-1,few,CSARVGAIEAFF,TGCAGTGCTAGAGTGGGGGCTATTGAAGCTTTCTTT
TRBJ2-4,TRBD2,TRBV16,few,CASSQSLGGASSKNIQYF,TGTGCCAGCAGCCAATCACTCGGGGGGGCCAGTTCCAAAAACATTCAGTACTTC
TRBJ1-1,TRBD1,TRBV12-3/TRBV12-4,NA,CASSRENRGAAEAFF,TGTGCCAGCAGTCGTGAAAACAGGGGGGCAGCTGAAGCTTTCTTT
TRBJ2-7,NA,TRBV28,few,CASIRRGYSSYEQYF,TGTGCCAGCATCCGTAGGGGATACAGCTCCTACGAGCAGTACTTC
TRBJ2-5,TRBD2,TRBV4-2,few,CASSLRTSGSKNGETQYF,TGTGCCAGCAGCCTTCGGACTAGCGGGAGTAAGAACGGGGAGACCCAGTACTTC
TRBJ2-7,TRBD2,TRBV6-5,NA,CASSYSVAGSKTYEQYF,TGTGCCAGCAGTTACTCGGTAGCGGGGTCTAAGACCTACGAGCAGTACTTC
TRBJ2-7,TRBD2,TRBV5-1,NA,CASSPRTSGDEQYF,TGCGCCAGCAGCCCGCGGACTAGCGGGGACGAGCAGTACTTC
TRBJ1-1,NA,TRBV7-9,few,CASSRALNTEAFF,TGTGCCAGCAGCCGTGCTCTGAACACTGAAGCTTTCTTT
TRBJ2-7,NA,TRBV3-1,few,CASSQETTYEQYF,TGTGCCAGCAGCCAAGAAACTACATACGAGCAGTACTTC
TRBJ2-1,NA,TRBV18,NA,CASSERYRVYNEQFF,TGTGCCAGCTCGGAACGCTACAGGGTGTACAATGAGCAGTTCTTC
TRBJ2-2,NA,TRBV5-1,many,CASSLSLTGELFF,TGCGCCAGCAGCTTGTCACTTACCGGGGAGCTGTTTTTT
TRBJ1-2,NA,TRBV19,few,CASARGPDGYGYTF,TGTGCCAGTGCGCGGGGCCCGGATGGGTATGGCTACACCTTC
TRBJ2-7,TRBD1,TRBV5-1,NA,CASSQAGTGVSYEQYF,TGCGCCAGCAGTCAAGCCGGGACAGGGGTTTCCTACGAGCAGTACTTC
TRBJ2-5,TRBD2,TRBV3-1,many,CASSLLARETQYF,TGTGCCAGCAGCCTACTAGCGCGGGAGACCCAGTACTTC
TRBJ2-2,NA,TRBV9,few,CASSVEGSYTGELFF,TGTGCCAGCAGCGTAGAGGGCTCTTACACCGGGGAGCTGTTTTTT
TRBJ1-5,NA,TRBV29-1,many,CSVCIQPQHF,TGCAGCGTTTGTATCCAGCCCCAGCATTTT
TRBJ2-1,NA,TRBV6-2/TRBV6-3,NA,CASSYVGRYNEQFF,TGTGCCAGCAGTTACGTGGGCAGATACAATGAGCAGTTCTTC
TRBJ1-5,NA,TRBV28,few,CASSFVGPNQPQHF,TGTGCCAGCAGTTTTGTGGGGCCCAATCAGCCCCAGCATTTT
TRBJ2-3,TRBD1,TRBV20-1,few,CSAGLIGGQASYTQYF,TGCAGTGCTGGGTTGATTGGGGGACAGGCGTCGTATACGCAGTATTTT
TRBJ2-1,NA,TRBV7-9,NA,CASSPLGWDANEQFF,TGTGCCAGCAGCCCGCTAGGGTGGGATGCCAATGAGCAGTTCTTC
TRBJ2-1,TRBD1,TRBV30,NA,CAWSVLWDSQGNEQFF,TGTGCCTGGAGTGTTCTTTGGGACAGTCAGGGGAATGAGCAGTTCTTC
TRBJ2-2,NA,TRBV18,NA,CASSPPTGPNTGELFF,TGTGCCAGCTCACCACCGACAGGCCCGAACACCGGGGAGCTGTTTTTT
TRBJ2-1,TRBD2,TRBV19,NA,CASSIRLAGAYHNEQFF,TGTGCCAGTAGTATAAGGCTAGCGGGAGCATACCACAATGAGCAGTTCTTC
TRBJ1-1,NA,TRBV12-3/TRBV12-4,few,CASRVTAMNTEAFF,TGTGCCAGCAGAGTGACAGCCATGAACACTGAAGCTTTCTTT
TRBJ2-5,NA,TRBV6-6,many,CASSHQETQYF,TGTGCCAGCAGTCATCAAGAGACCCAGTACTTC
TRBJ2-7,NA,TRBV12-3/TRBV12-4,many,CASSPTGEQYF,TGTGCCAGCAGTCCCACCGGGGAGCAGTACTTC
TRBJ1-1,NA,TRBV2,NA,CASSAQPARTEAFF,TGTGCCAGCAGTGCGCAGCCGGCTCGGACTGAAGCTTTCTTT
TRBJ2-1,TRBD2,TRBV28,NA,CASSLPPGLAVEQFF,TGTGCCAGCAGTTTACCTCCGGGACTAGCGGTGGAGCAGTTCTTC
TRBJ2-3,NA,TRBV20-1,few,CSALGATDTQYF,TGCAGTGCCCTCGGAGCAACAGATACGCAGTATTTT
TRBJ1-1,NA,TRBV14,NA,CASSPLGTGNQAFF,TGTGCCAGCAGCCCCCTGGGTACGGGAAATCAAGCTTTCTTT
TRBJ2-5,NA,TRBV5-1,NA,CASSPRVRGGAETQYF,TGCGCCAGCAGCCCCCGTGTTCGAGGGGGGGCGGAGACCCAGTACTTC
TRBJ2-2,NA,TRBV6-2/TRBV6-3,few,CASSKSLGTNTGELFF,TGTGCCAGCAGTAAGAGTTTAGGCACCAACACCGGGGAGCTGTTTTTT
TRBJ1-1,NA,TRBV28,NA,CASRPPDELTTEAFF,TGTGCCAGCAGACCTCCCGATGAACTAACGACTGAAGCTTTCTTT
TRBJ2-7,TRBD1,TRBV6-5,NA,CASSYAPGQGAREQYF,TGTGCCAGCAGTTACGCCCCGGGACAGGGGGCTCGGGAGCAGTACTTC
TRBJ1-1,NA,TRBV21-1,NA,CASSMTGAGGAEAFF,TGTGCCAGCAGCATGACAGGGGCGGGAGGGGCTGAAGCTTTCTTT